These 9 T cell receptor beta chains were all obtained from the same sample, sequenced in a study of T cells in localized non-small cell lung cancer. Sequenced by immunoSEQ multiplex PCR; TCRdb stores in-frame clones only, minus some. Among about 31,000 clones listed, around 90% were seen once. The sample in question was peripheral blood mononuclear cells, obtained before any cancer treatment. The receptor source for this set is a woman aged 35-75 years with stage III lung adenocarcinoma.

The chain is built from TRBV2 and TRBJ1-5, with 10 bases aligning to TRBD1. The V gene's germline CDR1 is SNHLY and CDR2 FYNNEI. CDR3 size: 15 residues. The V gene end was trimmed by 5 bases and the J gene end by 1 base; junction bases not matched to a gene: 2. The CDR3 region has the DNA TGTGCCAGCAGTCCGGACAGGGGGAGCAATCAGCCCCAGCATTTT. Amino acids: CASSPDRGSNQPQHF.

The chain has TRBV11-2 and TRBJ2-2; the D is unclear. V lost 5 bases, J lost 1 base, and 8 bases lay in between. The CDR3 has 14 residues. Germline V gives CDR1 SGHAT, CDR2 FQNNGV. The CDR3 protein is CASSRERNTGELFF. The CDR3 coding sequence is TGTGCCAGCAGCCGAGAGCGGAACACCGGGGAGCTGTTTTTT.

The rearrangement uses TRBV5-5 and TRBJ1-5, with D possibly matching TRBD1 (6 bases). The germline V gene encodes CDR1 SGHKS and CDR2 YYEKEE (reference sequence). Trimming removed 8 bases at V and 3 bases at J, with 12 bases between. The CDR3 totals 13 residues. Here the CDR3 DNA reads TGTGCCAGTTCTCGACAGGCCAATCAGCCCCAGCATTTT. Its protein is CASSRQANQPQHF.

V is TRBV5-1 and J is TRBJ2-2, with D maybe TRBD2 (7 bases). This CDR3 comprises 15 residues. Germline V gene lookup returns CDR1 SGHRS and CDR2 YFSETQ. The V gene lost 5 bases and the J gene lost 4 bases, with 15 bases spanning the gap. The CDR3 sequence: CASRLRGAGTGELFF. DNA for the CDR3: TGCGCCAGCAGACTCCGGGGGGCCGGCACCGGGGAGCTGTTTTTT.

The chain combines TRBV6-5 with TRBJ1-2; 7 bases are shared with TRBD1. The V and J ends lost 6 bases and 7 bases, in that order; junction bases with no gene match: 8. Germline V CDR1 and CDR2: MNHEY, SVGAGI. This CDR3 spans 13 amino acids. The CDR3 region has the DNA TGTGCCAGCAGACCCGACAGGGCCTTTGGCTACACCTTC. Encoded protein: CASRPDRAFGYTF.

This clone is a singleton in its sample. J is TRBJ2-3 and V is TRBV7-6; D possibly corresponds to TRBD2 (6 bases). CDR1 SGHVS and CDR2 FNYEAQ come from the germline V gene. V dropped 2 bases and J dropped 1 base, with 7 bases sitting between them. The CDR3 sequence is 14 residues long. CDR3 nucleotides: TGTGCCAGCAGCTTATCTAGCGGCACAGATACGCAGTATTTT. Translating it yields CASSLSSGTDTQYF. Drawing the rest from reference TRBV7-6 and TRBJ2-3, the complete variable domain is GAGVSQSPRYKVTKRGQDVALRCDPISGHVSLYWYRQALGQGPEFLTYFNYEAQQDKSGLPNDRFSAERPEGSISTLTIQRTEQRDSAMYRCASSLSSGTDTQYFGPGTRLTVL.

V usage is TRBV4-1 and J usage is TRBJ2-7; D ambiguous. Germline CDR1 MGHRA, CDR2 YSYEKL. V lost 1 base to trimming and J lost 6 bases, with 10 bases between them. The CDR3 is 13 residues long. The CDR3 DNA is TGCGCCAGCAGCCAAGTACCGAGCGCCGAGCAGTACTTC. It is translated as CASSQVPSAEQYF.

This clone was seen more than once but under ten times. The chain recombines TRBV9 with TRBJ1-2, with D unresolved. CDR3 length: 13 amino acids. Germline V gene data show CDR1 as SGDLS and CDR2 as YYNGEE. V was clipped by 4 bases and J by 7 bases, with 14 bases between them. In DNA form, the CDR3 reads TGTGCCAGCAGCATGGATCAGCGTGGTGGCTACACCTTC. This sequence encodes CASSMDQRGGYTF.

The V call is TRBV30, the J call TRBJ2-1; 7 bases are shared with TRBD2. Germline V gene lookup returns CDR1 GTSNPN and CDR2 SVGIG (reference sequence). The CDR3 totals 16 residues. J gave up 3 bases and V 0 bases, and 8 bases lay outside the gene matches. The CDR3 nucleotides are TGTGCCTGGAGTGTAGGCGGTAGCGGGTTCTACAATGAGCAGTTCTTC. It specifies CAWSVGGSGFYNEQFF. The variable domain in full, completed from reference TRBV30 and TRBJ2-1, reads SQTIHQWPATLVQPVGSPLSLECTVEGTSNPNLYWYRQAAGRGLQLLFYSVGIGQISSEVPQNLSASRPQDRQFILSSKKLLLSDSGFYLCAWSVGGSGFYNEQFFGPGTRLTVL.